This T cell receptor beta chain is from a study of shared clonotypes between healthy human individuals (dated by TCRdb to the early 2020s). Study-level background: Three men and a couple of women, aged 18 to 49 years, made up the cohort. To estimate repertoire size and how much clonotypes are shared between individuals, the study performed deep sequencing of blood TCR repertoires from 4 to 6 healthy adults. Different laboratories and diverse techniques were used to prepare libraries and sequence TCR repertoires, to increase sequencing depth and limit assay-specific biases. Per donor, leukapheresis produced somewhere between about 0.94 and 9.5 billion PBMCs. The full study reports these points: Based on pairwise subsampling, the degree of clonotype sharing among donors was expected to be affected by sequencing depth. Because the study included a small number of donors, the genetic and exposure-history diversity represented was limited. Sampling was limited to blood, and TCR repertoires in tissue likely differ from TCR repertoires in blood.

Using the deep immunoSEQ assay, multiplex PCR amplified TCR CDR3 regions from genomic DNA. Genomic DNA extracted from each cell subset was distributed evenly over all wells of several immunoSEQ 96-well plates, and each plate served as one replicate. For unsorted PBMC, 250 to 350 ng genomic DNA, equal to about 29,000 T cell genomes, was loaded into each replicate PCR. Ten immunoSEQ deep assay plates were used to sequence the unsorted PBMC genomic DNA. The purified libraries were quantified using a Qubit 3.0 fluorometer, sized with a Bioanalyzer 2100, and then quantified again using the KAPA Library Quantification kit. Each immunoSEQ 96-well plate was sequenced on its own single-read 150-cycle Illumina NextSeq 550 flow cell. As for the original processing: Because the immunoSEQ output included only junctional sequences and no quality scores, the filtering could not be the same as the filtering used for full-length reads. Sequences were annotated with PyIR, a Python wrapper for IgBLAST v1.9, and V/J genes and CDR3 were assigned using IMGT germline references. Reads were removed for weak V/J assignments (E-value above 1e-6), missing CDR3, stop codons, out-of-frame junctions, or ambiguous translated residues. V3J clonotypes were defined as sequences sharing the same inferred V gene, J gene, and CDR3 amino acid sequence. To compute the percentage overlap between repertoires, the number of shared unique clonotypes was divided by the size of the smaller repertoire. Repertoire richness was assessed with RTK rarefaction, the Chao1 estimator, and Recon v2.1 estimates of unobserved clonotypes. TCRdb provides this immuneACCESS table in a form limited to in-frame rearrangements. Some clones are lacking; in checked studies, under half of them reflect an unresolved V gene, and why the rest are absent is not known. V and J calls and clone size are copied from that table; D and trimming were computed from the DNA. The sample data list 490,000 or so clones, and around 80% of these were observed just once. The top ten clonotypes cover over 10% of the sample.

Remarks on this clone: No cognate antigen has been identified for it. Within one base of it there is no much larger clone, and no base qualities were kept.

Per the germline V gene, MGHDK is the CDR1 and SYGVNS is the CDR2. Unmatched junction bases come to 5, with V trimmed by 8 bases and J by 2 bases. The CDR3 goes from the cysteine to the phenylalanine over 14 residues. The only DNA kept is the CDR3, 42 bases in frame from the first base. The donors were healthy, HIV-negative adults with no recently reported acute infections or vaccinations. Only Caucasian adults living in Nashville, Tennessee, USA were represented among the donors. For unsorted samples, 90 million or so PBMCs were counted, and genomic DNA was extracted using the QIAamp DNA Blood Mini kit. Blood was obtained by leukapheresis, after which PBMCs were separated by Ficoll-Histopaque density gradient centrifugation and cryopreserved in liquid nitrogen vapor phase.

Sequenced material: PBMCs. The chain is assembled from TRBV25-1 and TRBJ1-1; 10 middle bases align to TRBD1. The clonotype was recovered from a woman between 40 and 50 years old in good health. Some clones in this sample may be carry-over from other donors' samples. The nucleotide sequence reads as follows: TGTGCCAGCCGACAGGGGGCGATTAACACTGAAGCTTTCTTT. Its translation reads: CASRQGAINTEAFF.